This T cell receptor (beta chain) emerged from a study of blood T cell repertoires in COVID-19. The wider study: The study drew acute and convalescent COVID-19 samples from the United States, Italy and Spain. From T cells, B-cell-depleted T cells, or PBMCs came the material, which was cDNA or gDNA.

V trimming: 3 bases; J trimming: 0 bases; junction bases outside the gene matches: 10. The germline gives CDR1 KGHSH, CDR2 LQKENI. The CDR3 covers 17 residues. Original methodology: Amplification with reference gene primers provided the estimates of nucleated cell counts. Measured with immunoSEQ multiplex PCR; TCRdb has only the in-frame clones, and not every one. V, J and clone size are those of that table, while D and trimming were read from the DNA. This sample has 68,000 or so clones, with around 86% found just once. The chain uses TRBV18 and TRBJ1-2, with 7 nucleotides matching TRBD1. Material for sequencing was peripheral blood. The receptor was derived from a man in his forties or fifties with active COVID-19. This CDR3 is CASSPNGQGGTNYGYTF. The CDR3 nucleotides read TGTGCCAGCTCACCTAACGGCCAGGGGGGCACTAACTATGGCTACACCTTC.